The 3 T cell receptor beta chains listed next were all sequenced from one sample in a study of regulatory dendritic cells for organ transplantation. Generated by immunoSEQ multiplex PCR, the TCRdb table keeps only in-frame clones and is missing some. The repertoire holds some 29,000 clones, with roughly 79% as singletons. The specimen sequenced was memory CD4+ T cells from blood. Documented subset: CD45RO+ memory T cells. The receptors stem from a human donor in good health.

This clone was seen once. The chain combines TRBV9 with TRBJ2-3; no clear D. In germline, CDR1 is SGDLS, CDR2 YYNGEE. CDR3 size: 13 residues. V dropped 0 bases and J dropped 7 bases, with 9 bases sitting between them. CDR3 DNA: TGTGCCAGCAGCGTAGTGACCCTTAATACGCAGTATTTT. Residues: CASSVVTLNTQYF.

This chain links TRBV19 with TRBJ1-6, with D possibly TRBD1 on 5 matching bases. Germline CDR1 and CDR2: LNHDA and SQIVND (reference sequence). Trimming pared 4 bases from V and 10 bases from J, leaving 11 bases between. This CDR3 region has 13 residues. The CDR3 loop reads CASSSREGSPLHF. In DNA, the CDR3 is TGTGCCAGTAGTAGCAGGGAAGGATCACCCCTCCACTTT.

V is TRBV10-3 and J is TRBJ1-2; no clear D. The CDR3 is 13 residues long. Per germline, CDR1 ENHRY and CDR2 SYGVKD. With 3 bases removed from V and 7 bases from J, the gap between germline ends came to 12 bases. CDR3 protein: CAISDSGDSGYTF. In DNA form, the CDR3 reads TGTGCCATCAGTGATTCAGGTGATAGTGGCTACACCTTC.